Presented here are 30 T cell receptor beta chains from one specimen sequenced in a study of blood T cells in healthy people across ages (dated by TCRdb to between 2014 and 2017). Libraries were built with 5' RACE. Sequencing relied on an Illumina HiSeq 2500. A second roughly 6 to 12 cycle PCR used a sample-barcoded 5' primer and a J-beta primer mix. In-frame beta chains were kept once TCRdb had trimmed the public reads at Q25 with fastp and called clones with MiXCR. Every distinct CDR3 protein forms one entry, paired with its most common genes and DNA. This sample has hundreds of thousands of distinct CDR3 sequences in its table, and roughly 21% of those were observed once. Of the sample, 3.5% to 4% is held by the ten largest clones. The specimen sequenced was blood. These receptors were obtained from a man between 65 and 85 years old in good health.

In this sample, this clonotype turned up a few times. The rearrangement links TRBV7-2 to TRBJ2-4; D may match TRBD1 or TRBD2 (5 bases each). Germline-derived CDR1 and CDR2 are SGHTA and FQGNSA. V lost 3 bases and J lost 1, with 10 bases in between. The CDR3 loop spans 15 amino acids. CDR3 region: CASSFSEGAKNIQYF. The CDR3 coding sequence is TGTGCCAGCAGCTTCTCAGAGGGGGCCAAAAACATTCAGTACTTC. The whole variable domain, remainder taken from reference TRBV7-2 and TRBJ2-4, is GAGVSQSPSNKVTEKGKDVELRCDPISGHTALYWYRQSLGQGLEFLIYFQGNSAPDKSGLPSDRFSAERTGGSVSTLTIQRTQQEDSAVYLCASSFSEGAKNIQYFGAGTRLSVL.

The CDR3, as DNA: TGTGCCAGCAGCCTTCGGACCCAATATAATTCACCCCTCCACTTT. Translation gives CASSLRTQYNSPLHF. The chain is built from TRBV7-2 and TRBJ1-6; D gene ambiguous. V was shortened by 5 bases and J by 4 bases, with 12 bases between the two germline ends. The germline V gene encodes CDR1 SGHTA and CDR2 FQGNSA. CDR3 size: 15 residues.

In this sample, this clonotype turned up a few times. The V call is TRBV29-1, the J call TRBJ2-2; 8 bases agree with TRBD1. This CDR3 is built from 14 residues. The germline V gene has CDR1 SQVTM and CDR2 ANQGSEA. V shed 7 bases, J shed 3 bases, and the junction held 7 bases outside the gene matches. CDR3 sequence reads: CSGQGAVDTGELFF. The CDR3 DNA sequence: TGCAGCGGGCAGGGGGCGGTCGACACCGGGGAGCTGTTTTTT.

J is TRBJ2-1 and V is TRBV14; 12 nucleotides line up with TRBD2. This CDR3 is 16 amino acids long. Germline assignment: CDR1 SGHDN and CDR2 FVKESK. V trimming: 4 bases; J trimming: 9 bases; junction bases outside the gene matches: 10. CDR3 amino acids: CASSPLGLAGTREQFF. The CDR3 DNA follows: TGTGCCAGCAGCCCTCTAGGACTAGCGGGAACTCGTGAGCAGTTCTTC.

V and J are TRBV28 and TRBJ1-1; 10 nucleotides match TRBD1. J lost 2 bases, V lost 5 bases, and 11 bases had no gene match. The CDR3 is made up of 17 amino acids. Germline CDR1 reads MDHEN; CDR2 reads SYDVKM. CDR3 protein: CASSATTRDRGNTEAFF. In nucleotides, the CDR3 is TGTGCCAGCAGTGCTACGACCCGGGACAGGGGTAACACTGAAGCTTTCTTT.

This clonotype has only a few counts. This chain connects TRBV3-1 to TRBJ2-5; TRBD1 matches 11 bases. V was pared by 5 bases and J by 0 bases, with 5 bases of the junction left unmatched. The CDR3 is 16 amino acids. Germline values: CDR1 LGHDT, CDR2 YNNKEL (reference sequence). The CDR3 spells CASSSRDRGYQETQYF. As DNA, the CDR3 is TGTGCCAGCAGCAGCCGGGACAGGGGGTACCAAGAGACCCAGTACTTC.

This clonotype came up a few times. J is TRBJ2-3 and V is TRBV12-3 or TRBV12-4, with 7 bases fitting TRBD1. Losses at the gene ends were 3 bases for V and 1 base for J; bases not matched to a gene: 7. The CDR3 spans 16 residues. The CDR3, as DNA: TGTGCCAGCAGTTTGGTGTCAGGGGGAGGCACAGATACGCAGTATTTT. It codes for CASSLVSGGGTDTQYF.

This sequence joins TRBV14 and TRBJ2-7; the match to TRBD1 covers 7 bases. Unmatched junction bases numbered 2, after V lost 1 base and J lost 2 bases. The germline V gene encodes CDR1 SGHDN and CDR2 FVKESK. The CDR3 runs 14 residues. CDR3 DNA: TGTGCCAGCAGCCAAGGGGGACAGACCTACGAGCAGTACTTC. It yields the protein CASSQGGQTYEQYF.

This sequence joins TRBV29-1 and TRBJ2-7, with unresolved D. The germline V gene encodes CDR1 SQVTM and CDR2 ANQGSEA. The CDR3 extends over 13 amino acids. The V end was cut by 1 base, the J end by 3 bases, with 10 bases between. CDR3 in amino acids: CSVEAPLGYEQYF. CDR3 DNA sequence: TGCAGCGTTGAAGCACCTCTCGGCTACGAGCAGTACTTC.

This clonotype was observed a handful of times. One junction end disagrees with the germline gene, perhaps due to a read error. The chain uses TRBV5-4 and TRBJ2-1; TRBD2 agrees at 8 bases. This CDR3 region has 15 residues. Germline V gene data show CDR1 as SGHNT and CDR2 as YYREEE (reference sequence). The chain's CDR3 is CASSLTAGDLNGQFF. CDR3 bases: TGTGCCAGCAGCTTGACAGCGGGAGATCTCAATGGGCAGTTCTTC.

This chain joins TRBV7-9 and TRBJ2-5; TRBD2 agrees at 8 bases. The V segment lost 1 base and the J segment 0 bases; nucleotides outside the gene matches: 7. The CDR3 is 17 residues long. CDR1 and CDR2 from the germline V gene are SEHNR and FQNEAQ (reference sequence). The CDR3 spells CASSLEFPSGHQETQYF. The CDR3 DNA sequence: TGTGCCAGCAGCTTAGAGTTTCCTAGCGGGCACCAAGAGACCCAGTACTTC.

The chain recombines TRBV6-5 with TRBJ2-5; possibly TRBD2 for D (5 bases). With 8 bases removed from V and 4 bases from J, the gap between germline ends came to 8 bases. In germline, CDR1 is MNHEY, CDR2 SVGAGI. The CDR3 extends over 11 amino acids. The CDR3 loop is CASGSRETQYF. DNA of the CDR3: TGTGCCAGCGGGAGTCGAGAGACCCAGTACTTC.

The V gene is TRBV30, the J gene TRBJ1-1, with TRBD1 identical over 8 bases. The V and J ends lost 5 bases and 4 bases, in that order; junction bases with no gene match: 3. The length of the CDR3 is 12 residues. Germline V lookup: CDR1 GTSNPN, CDR2 SVGIG (reference sequence). Here the CDR3 reads CAWGQGGTEAFF. For the CDR3, the DNA is TGTGCCTGGGGACAGGGAGGCACTGAAGCTTTCTTT.

The chain combines TRBV14 with TRBJ2-7; D remains unclear. The CDR3 covers 16 residues. Trimming took 2 bases from V and 0 from J, leaving 14 bases between them. Germline loops: CDR1 SGHDN, CDR2 FVKESK. CDR3 coding DNA: TGTGCCAGCAGCCAATCATTGGTTCATAGCTCCTACGAGCAGTACTTC. Protein sequence: CASSQSLVHSSYEQYF.

The chain combines TRBV7-9 with TRBJ2-1; weak D call: TRBD1 (5 bases). The length of the CDR3 is 15 residues. CDR1 SEHNR and CDR2 FQNEAQ come from the germline V gene (reference sequence). Trimming removed 5 bases from V and 3 bases from J, with 14 bases in between. In DNA, the CDR3 is TGTGCCAGCAGCCCAAGGGGCGAGAACTACAATGAGCAGTTCTTC. This encodes CASSPRGENYNEQFF.

This clonotype turned up a few times. The V gene is TRBV19, the J gene TRBJ2-1, with D perhaps matching TRBD1 (5 bases). Trimming took 7 bases from V and 4 from J, leaving 11 bases between them. Germline lookup yields CDR1 LNHDA and CDR2 SQIVND (reference sequence). The CDR3 totals 13 residues. The CDR3 sequence is CASKVTGYNEQFF. CDR3 in DNA: TGTGCCAGTAAGGTAACAGGATACAATGAGCAGTTCTTC.

This clonotype occurred a few times. The rearrangement uses TRBV6-5 and TRBJ1-1; D not certain. Trimming removed 5 bases from V and 4 bases from J, with 14 bases in between. The V gene's germline CDR1 is MNHEY and CDR2 SVGAGI. This CDR3 contains 14 residues. The CDR3 DNA reads TGTGCCAGCAGTGTGGATCTACGAGGCACTGAAGCTTTCTTT. It encodes CASSVDLRGTEAFF.

This clonotype was counted at least ten times. This chain links TRBV28 with TRBJ2-5, with D unresolved. CDR1 is MDHEN, CDR2 SYDVKM, per germline. The CDR3 is 14 residues long. Trimming removed 5 bases from V and 5 bases from J, with 15 bases in between. The CDR3 region has the DNA TGTGCCAGCAGTGCCCCAGGAACCCGCGAGACCCAGTACTTC. Residues: CASSAPGTRETQYF.

This chain uses TRBV5-6 with TRBJ1-6; 8 nucleotides line up with TRBD1. V lost 1 base to trimming and J lost 8 bases; unmatched junction nucleotides: 5. The CDR3 runs 15 residues. Germline-derived CDR1 and CDR2 are SGHDT and YYEEEE. The CDR3, as DNA: TGTGCCAGCAGCTTGAACGGACAGGGAGATTCACCCCTCCACTTT. Translating it yields CASSLNGQGDSPLHF. Using reference TRBV5-6 and TRBJ1-6 for the parts outside the CDR3, the full variable domain is DAGVTQSPTHLIKTRGQQVTLRCSPKSGHDTVSWYQQALGQGPQFIFQYYEEEERQRGNFPDRFSGHQFPNYSSELNVNALLLGDSALYLCASSLNGQGDSPLHFGNGTRLTVT.

This clonotype was counted a few times. The V call is TRBV7-9, the J call TRBJ2-5; 7 bases are a match to TRBD2. This CDR3 contains 16 residues. CDR1 SEHNR and CDR2 FQNEAQ come from the germline V gene (reference sequence). With 5 bases clipped from V and 4 bases from J, the junction kept 13 bases outside the gene matches. In nucleotides, the CDR3 is TGTGCCAGCAGCCCCTCCCTGGCGGGAGCATCAGAGACCCAGTACTTC. This encodes CASSPSLAGASETQYF.

The chain couples TRBV27 to TRBJ1-1, with D perhaps TRBD1 (5 bases). The CDR3 covers 15 residues. Per germline, CDR1 MNHEY and CDR2 SMNVEV (reference sequence). With 3 bases removed from V and 4 bases from J, the gap between germline ends came to 15 bases. The CDR3 DNA sequence: TGTGCCAGCAGTTTCAATTCGGGCAGGGCCACTGAAGCTTTCTTT. Translated, it gives CASSFNSGRATEAFF.

Comment on this clonotype: One base away lies a much larger clone, so this may be a sequencing read error. This chain joins TRBV11-2 and TRBJ2-1; D is unclear. The length of the CDR3 is 10 residues. With 3 bases removed from V and 9 bases from J, the gap between germline ends came to 3 bases. CDR1 and CDR2 from the germline V gene are SGHAT and FQNNGV. CDR3 bases: TGTGCCAGCAGCTTTGGTGAGCAGTTCTTC. It encodes CASSFGEQFF.

This clonotype is medium-sized by share. Written as DNA, the CDR3 is TGTGCCAGCAGTTTAGACCCCACGACTGAAGCTTTCTTT. It encodes CASSLDPTTEAFF. The chain carries TRBV12-3 or TRBV12-4 and TRBJ1-1; D is unclear. The CDR3 runs to 13 residues. V was pared by 1 base and J by 5 bases, with 8 bases between.

The genes are TRBV9 and TRBJ2-3; D unclear. V was shortened by 4 bases and J by 2 bases, with 8 bases between the two germline ends. CDR3 length equals 13 residues. The germline CDR1 and CDR2 sequences are SGDLS and YYNGEE. CDR3 bases: TGTGCCAGCAGCCCCTTTGTCACAGATACGCAGTATTTT. It specifies CASSPFVTDTQYF. Full variable domain (missing parts from reference TRBV9 and TRBJ2-3): DSGVTQTPKHLITATGQRVTLRCSPRSGDLSVYWYQQSLDQGLQFLIQYYNGEERAKGNILERFSAQQFPDLHSELNLSSLELGDSALYFCASSPFVTDTQYFGPGTRLTVL.

This clonotype was counted only a few times. This sequence joins TRBV29-1 and TRBJ2-5; D is undetermined. Matching the DNA end better, TRBJ2-1 makes the J call doubtful. The CDR3 covers 11 residues. Germline V lookup: CDR1 SQVTM, CDR2 ANQGSEA. The CDR3 sequence: CSAQTNNEQFF. As DNA, the CDR3 is TGCAGCGCCCAGACAAACAATGAGCAGTTCTTC.

Only a few counts were recorded for this clonotype. CDR3 coding DNA: TGTGCCAGCAGCCAGGCTAGCAGCCAAGAGACCCAGTACTTC. This codes for CASSQASSQETQYF. The rearrangement links TRBV3-1 to TRBJ2-1, with TRBD2 as a possible D gene (5 bases). Near its end, the DNA agrees better with TRBJ2-5, so the J call may be wrong. There are 14 residues in the CDR3. The germline CDR1 and CDR2 sequences are LGHDT and YNNKEL (reference sequence).

This clonotype has ten or more counts. This sequence joins TRBV10-3 and TRBJ1-3, with a possible D match to TRBD1 (5 bases). The V and J ends lost 3 bases and 2 bases respectively, with 14 bases between them. The CDR3 totals 16 residues. CDR1 ENHRY and CDR2 SYGVKD come from the germline V gene. CDR3 protein: CAISDIPAGTGNTIYF. The CDR3 coding sequence is TGTGCCATCAGTGACATCCCGGCAGGGACTGGAAACACCATATATTTT.

This clonotype was detected only a few times. The J gene is TRBJ2-5, the V gene TRBV7-9; 8 bases fit TRBD1. The end of the DNA fits TRBJ2-7 better, so the J call may be wrong. CDR3 length equals 15 residues. In germline, CDR1 is SEHNR, CDR2 FQNEAQ (reference sequence). CDR3: CASSSTDRVSYEQYF. The CDR3 DNA follows: TGTGCCAGCAGCTCTACGGACAGGGTCTCCTACGAGCAGTACTTC.

The table lists this clonotype with a few counts. The CDR3 reads CASSGSRTIYEQYF. The CDR3 coding sequence is TGTGCCAGCAGCGGTAGCAGGACTATCTACGAGCAGTACTTC. The V gene is TRBV9, the J gene TRBJ2-5, with a tentative D call TRBD2 (6 bases). The J call is in doubt because the DNA end fits TRBJ2-7 better. This CDR3 spans 14 amino acids. CDR1 and CDR2 from the germline V gene are SGDLS and YYNGEE.

The V call is TRBV7-9, the J call TRBJ2-5, with 10 bases fitting TRBD2. The J call may be wrong; the DNA end is better matched by TRBJ2-1. The CDR3 runs to 16 residues. The germline V gene has CDR1 SEHNR and CDR2 FQNEAQ (reference sequence). CDR3 region: CASSLARAGGPGEQFF. In DNA form, the CDR3 reads TGTGCCAGCAGCTTAGCTCGAGCGGGAGGGCCGGGGGAGCAGTTCTTC.